A single sample is the source of the 21 T cell receptor beta chains below, sequenced in a study of shared clonotypes between healthy human individuals. This table comes from immunoSEQ multiplex PCR, and its TCRdb copy is limited to in-frame clones, with some not included. The repertoire includes some 2,500,000 clones, under 95% of them detected once, and around 0.37% sits in the top ten. The sequenced sample consisted of naive CD4+ T cells from PBMCs. Noted subset: CD45RA+ positively selected. These receptors came from a man aged 18 to 29 in good health. Some clones in this sample may be carry-over from other donors' samples.

This clone was seen a single time. This chain links TRBV5-4 with TRBJ2-1; TRBD2 aligns across 7 bases. Germline CDR1 SGHNT, CDR2 YYREEE (reference sequence). V lost 1 base, J lost 4 bases, and 5 bases stayed unmatched. This CDR3 spans 15 amino acids. The CDR3 coding sequence is TGTGCCAGCAGCTTGTCCCTAGCGGATTACAATGAGCAGTTCTTC. Translated: CASSLSLADYNEQFF.

V gene TRBV18 combines with J gene TRBJ2-1; no firm D call. The CDR3 is 12 amino acids. Per the germline V gene, CDR1 is KGHSH and CDR2 is LQKENI. Trimming removed 6 bases at V and 8 bases at J, with 11 bases between. CDR3 coding DNA: TGTGCCAGCTCCCCCGGCAGCCATGAGCAGTTCTTC. Encoded protein: CASSPGSHEQFF.

This sequence joins TRBV19 and TRBJ2-2, with TRBD1 matching over 7 bases. V lost 7 bases, J lost 0 bases, and 5 bases stayed unmatched. There are 15 residues in the CDR3. Per germline, CDR1 LNHDA and CDR2 SQIVND (reference sequence). The CDR3 nucleotides read TGTGCCAGTATACCCGGGACAGCGAACACCGGGGAGCTGTTTTTT. It encodes CASIPGTANTGELFF.

CDR3 nucleotide sequence: TGTGCCAGTAACGGGGGGGGATGGGAGACCCAGTACTTC. Translating gives CASNGGGWETQYF. This sequence joins TRBV6-5 and TRBJ2-5; 8 nucleotides match TRBD2. This CDR3 is built from 13 residues. J lost 5 bases, V lost 9 bases, and 8 bases had no gene match. From germline, CDR1 is MNHEY and CDR2 SVGAGI.

The chain recombines TRBV19 with TRBJ2-7, with a weak D call TRBD1 (6 bases). Deletions cut 4 bases from V and 0 bases from J, with 7 bases between. Germline CDR1 and CDR2: LNHDA and SQIVND (reference sequence). This CDR3 region has 13 residues. CDR3 region: CASSRGPSYEQYF. In DNA form, the CDR3 reads TGTGCCAGTAGTAGGGGGCCCTCCTACGAGCAGTACTTC.

This chain joins TRBV18 and TRBJ2-1; possibly TRBD2 for D (6 bases). This CDR3 is built from 14 residues. The V end lost 0 bases, the J end lost 14 bases, and 17 bases lay between the germline ends. Looked up from germline, CDR1 is KGHSH and CDR2 is LQKENI. CDR3 nucleotide sequence: TGTGCCAGCTCACCACCTACAGGCGGGACGACCGAGTTCTTC. Its protein is CASSPPTGGTTEFF.

This sequence joins TRBV6-5 and TRBJ1-2; possibly TRBD1 for D (5 bases). The CDR3 loop spans 13 amino acids. Per the germline V gene, CDR1 is MNHEY and CDR2 is SVGAGI. Trimming shortened V by 7 bases and J by 6 bases, and 15 bases separated the two germline ends. The CDR3 DNA follows: TGTGCCAGCACCCTCTCAGGGTTGGATGGCTACACCTTC. It specifies CASTLSGLDGYTF.

This chain connects TRBV7-8 to TRBJ2-3; D is uncertain. With 3 bases removed from V and 0 bases from J, the gap between germline ends came to 13 bases. The CDR3 covers 16 residues. In germline, CDR1 is SGHVS, CDR2 FQNEAQ. The CDR3 DNA reads TGTGCCAGCAGCTTCTCGACTGGTGCTAGCACAGATACGCAGTATTTT. Translating gives CASSFSTGASTDTQYF.

This chain uses TRBV2 with TRBJ2-2; TRBD1 might be the D (6 bases). Trimming removed 10 bases from V and 0 bases from J, with 12 bases in between. The CDR3 consists of 14 residues. The germline V gene has CDR1 SNHLY and CDR2 FYNNEI. CDR3 in amino acids: CATKQGSNTGELFF. CDR3 sequence (DNA): TGTGCCACCAAACAGGGTTCGAACACCGGGGAGCTGTTTTTT.

The V and J genes are TRBV7-3 and TRBJ2-1; D is unclear. The V end was cut by 6 bases, the J end by 2 bases, with 14 bases between. The CDR3 has 15 residues. Germline loops: CDR1 SGHTA, CDR2 FQGTGA. The CDR3 protein is CASRKDPGAYNEQFF. CDR3 nucleotides: TGTGCCAGCAGGAAGGATCCTGGAGCCTACAATGAGCAGTTCTTC.

The genes are TRBV7-2 and TRBJ1-1; D gene unclear. The CDR3 covers 13 residues. Trimming cost V 5 bases and J 3 bases, with 10 bases left between them. The germline gives CDR1 SGHTA, CDR2 FQGNSA. The CDR3 region has the DNA TGTGCCAGCAGCCCTTCGGGGTACACTGAAGCTTTCTTT. Translated: CASSPSGYTEAFF.

This chain's CDR3 is CASSFKDRNSYEQYF. Here the CDR3 DNA reads TGTGCCAGCAGCTTCAAAGACAGGAACTCCTACGAGCAGTACTTC. J is TRBJ2-7 and V is TRBV7-8; tentatively, D is TRBD1 (6 bases). CDR1 and CDR2 from the germline V gene are SGHVS and FQNEAQ. The CDR3 extends over 15 amino acids. Trimming stripped 3 bases from V and 0 bases from J, with 12 bases between.

V usage is TRBV7-9 and J usage is TRBJ1-4; 8 bases align to TRBD1. V lost 5 bases and J lost 3; bases outside the gene matches: 2. CDR1 SEHNR and CDR2 FQNEAQ come from the germline V gene (reference sequence). CDR3 size: 14 residues. CDR3 nucleotide sequence: TGTGCCAGCAGCCCGGGACAGGCTAATGAAAAACTGTTTTTT. Protein product: CASSPGQANEKLFF. Combining the CDR3 with reference TRBV7-9 and TRBJ1-4 gives the whole variable domain DTGVSQNPRHKITKRGQNVTFRCDPISEHNRLYWYRQTLGQGPEFLTYFQNEAQLEKSRLLSDRFSAERPKGSFSTLEIQRTEQGDSAMYLCASSPGQANEKLFFGSGTQLSVL.

The genes are TRBV11-3 and TRBJ2-2, with TRBD2 matching 8 bases. The CDR3 covers 18 residues. Germline V CDR1 and CDR2: SGHNT, YENEEA. V was clipped by 0 bases and J by 4 bases; unmatched bases: 10. The CDR3 protein is CASSLDLFAGGGTGELFF. CDR3 coding DNA: TGTGCCAGCAGCTTAGATCTTTTTGCGGGAGGCGGCACCGGGGAGCTGTTTTTT.

This sequence joins TRBV11-1 and TRBJ1-5; TRBD1 is a possible D gene (5 bases). The CDR3 covers 14 residues. CDR1 is SGHAT, CDR2 FQDESV, per germline (reference sequence). V shed 5 bases and J shed 5 bases, with 13 bases lying between them. As DNA, the CDR3 is TGTGCCAGCAGCCAGACTCCGACAGATCAGCCCCAGCATTTT. Residues: CASSQTPTDQPQHF.

The rearrangement uses TRBV6-1 and TRBJ2-1, with 8 bases identical to TRBD2. V lost 7 bases to trimming and J lost 4 bases; unmatched junction nucleotides: 9. Germline V gene sequence: CDR1 MNHNS, CDR2 SASEGT. The CDR3 spans 15 residues. The CDR3 sequence is CASTSGTRSYNEQFF. DNA for the CDR3: TGTGCCAGCACTTCAGGGACTAGGAGTTACAATGAGCAGTTCTTC.

The rearrangement links TRBV9 to TRBJ1-6; D unresolved. This CDR3 has 14 amino acids. The germline CDR1 and CDR2 sequences are SGDLS and YYNGEE. Deletions cut 0 bases from V and 8 bases from J, with 9 bases between. The CDR3 here is CASSVAVGDSPLHF. The CDR3, as DNA: TGTGCCAGCAGCGTAGCTGTTGGGGATTCACCCCTCCACTTT.

This clone was found a few times. The chain carries TRBV13 and TRBJ1-1; D is unclear. CDR3 length: 13 residues. Looked up from germline, CDR1 is PRHDT and CDR2 is FYEKMQ (reference sequence). Trimming removed 5 bases from V and 1 base from J, with 8 bases in between. The CDR3 reads CASSAQENTEAFF. The CDR3 DNA sequence: TGTGCCAGCAGCGCGCAGGAGAACACTGAAGCTTTCTTT.

The chain uses TRBV28 and TRBJ2-4, with 7 nucleotides matching TRBD2. Per the germline V gene, CDR1 is MDHEN and CDR2 is SYDVKM. V lost 3 bases to trimming and J lost 0 bases; unmatched junction nucleotides: 26. CDR3 length: 23 amino acids. DNA of the CDR3: TGTGCCAGCAGTTTTGGTTATGGACACTGGGTCGGGGACTTAGCGGGAGCCAAAAACATTCAGTACTTC. Translation gives CASSFGYGHWVGDLAGAKNIQYF. Full variable domain (remainder filled in from reference TRBV28 and TRBJ2-4): DVKVTQSSRYLVKRTGEKVFLECVQDMDHENMFWYRQDPGLGLRLIYFSYDVKMKEKGDIPEGYSVSREKKERFSLILESASTNQTSMYLCASSFGYGHWVGDLAGAKNIQYFGAGTRLSVL.

This clone is a singleton in its sample. The identical CDR3 is also encoded by other nucleotide sequences in the sample. The chain combines TRBV9 with TRBJ2-1; TRBD2 matches at 7 bases. Trimming removed 0 bases from V and 3 bases from J; junction bases left unmatched: 3. Germline loops: CDR1 SGDLS, CDR2 YYNGEE. The CDR3 totals 15 residues. The CDR3 DNA is TGTGCCAGCAGCGTAGGCGGGAGAAGCTACAATGAGCAGTTCTTC. Its translation: CASSVGGRSYNEQFF.

The chain joins TRBV7-9 to TRBJ1-2; 7 nucleotides align to TRBD1. V shed 5 bases and J 4 bases; nucleotides not matched to a gene: 4. Per germline, CDR1 SEHNR and CDR2 FQNEAQ (reference sequence). This CDR3 is built from 13 residues. The DNA for the CDR3 is TGTGCCAGCAGCAGACAGGGTGGCTATGGCTACACCTTC. Protein: CASSRQGGYGYTF. Full variable domain (missing parts from reference TRBV7-9 and TRBJ1-2): DTGVSQNPRHKITKRGQNVTFRCDPISEHNRLYWYRQTLGQGPEFLTYFQNEAQLEKSRLLSDRFSAERPKGSFSTLEIQRTEQGDSAMYLCASSRQGGYGYTFGSGTRLTVV.